A selection of T cell receptor beta chains follows, all from one sample in a study of blood T cell repertoires in COVID-19. Data came from immunoSEQ multiplex PCR; TCRdb stores just in-frame clones and leaves some out. The sample yields 200,000 to 300,000 clones, 86% seen once. Sequenced: PBMCs or T cells enriched from blood (not recorded which). Every receptor here comes from a woman aged 45-65 years who had recovered from COVID-19. Both conserved end residues are part of each CDR3. D genes are given only for firm matches. Clone size is given for some rows only: seen once, a few or many times, or a class if the clone is expanded.

- TRBJ1-1 - TRBV11-3 CASSLVGGLNTEAFF TGTGCCAGCAGCTTAGTTGGGGGCTTGAACACTGAAGCTTTCTTT
- TRBJ2-1 - TRBV7-9 CASSLGGATYNEQFF TGTGCCAGCAGCTTAGGGGGAGCTACCTACAATGAGCAGTTCTTC
- TRBJ1-5 - TRBV7-9 CASSLPGLNQPQHF TGTGCCAGCAGCTTACCAGGCCTCAATCAGCCCCAGCATTTT
- TRBJ2-5 - TRBV18 CASSPGVLTRETQYF TGTGCCAGCTCACCGGGAGTCCTGACAAGAGAGACCCAGTACTTC
- TRBJ2-5 TRBD1 TRBV2 CAGSQEQGYRETQYF TGTGCCGGCAGCCAAGAACAGGGGTACAGGGAGACCCAGTACTTC
many TRBJ2-1 TRBD2 TRBV2 CASNVAGGPSGEQFF TGTGCCAGCAATGTAGCGGGAGGGCCTTCGGGTGAGCAGTTCTTC
- TRBJ2-2 - TRBV9 CASSVRVDTGELFF TGTGCCAGCAGCGTCAGGGTTGACACCGGGGAGCTGTTTTTT
- TRBJ1-6 TRBD1 TRBV7-2 CASSLATGGSSYNSPLHF TGTGCCAGCAGCTTAGCGACAGGGGGTAGCTCCTATAATTCACCCCTCCACTTT
- TRBJ2-2 TRBD2 TRBV4-1 CASSQDPASGLAGELFF TGCGCCAGCAGCCAAGATCCCGCTAGCGGGCTGGCGGGGGAGCTGTTTTTT
once TRBJ1-2 - TRBV7-8 CASSRVWTADGYTF TGTGCCAGCAGCCGAGTATGGACAGCAGATGGCTACACCTTC
- TRBJ1-1 TRBD1 TRBV7-9 CASRPRQGTNTEAFF TGTGCCAGCAGGCCCCGACAGGGGACGAACACTGAAGCTTTCTTT